This TCR beta chain was recovered during a study of blood T cell repertoires in COVID-19. Study-wide context: From the United States, Italy and Spain came samples of acute and convalescent COVID-19. The cDNA or gDNA used as material had been derived from T cells, B-cell-depleted T cells, or PBMCs.

The CDR3 is 14 residues long. Per germline, CDR1 MDHEN and CDR2 SYDVKM. V trimming: 5 bases; J trimming: 4 bases; junction bases outside the gene matches: 7. Original analysis: Estimation of nucleated cell counts was performed using reference gene primer amplification. The data were produced by immunoSEQ multiplex PCR, yet TCRdb's version contains in-frame clones alone and is incomplete. D and trimming come from the DNA, and the V and J calls and clone size come from that table. The sample consists of about 200,000 clones, 88% of them appearing once. The sequencing input was peripheral blood. This sequence joins TRBV28 and TRBJ2-7, with 8 bases identical to TRBD1. The sequence was collected from a man aged 40-49 years with active or convalescent COVID-19. The CDR3 spells CASSPLDRAYEQYF. In DNA, the CDR3 is TGTGCCAGCAGTCCCTTGGACAGGGCATACGAGCAGTACTTC.